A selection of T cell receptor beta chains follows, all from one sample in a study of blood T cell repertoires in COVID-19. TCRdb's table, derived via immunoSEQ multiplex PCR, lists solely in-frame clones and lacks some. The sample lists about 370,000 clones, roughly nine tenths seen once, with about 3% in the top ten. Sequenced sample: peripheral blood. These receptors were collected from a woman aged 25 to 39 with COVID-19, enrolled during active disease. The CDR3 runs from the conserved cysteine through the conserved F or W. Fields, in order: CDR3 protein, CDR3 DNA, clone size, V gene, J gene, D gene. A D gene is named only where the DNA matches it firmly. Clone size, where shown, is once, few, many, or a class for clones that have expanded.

CASNGPTGMIGELFF,TGTGCCAGTAACGGCCCGACAGGGATGATCGGGGAGCTGTTTTTT,NA,TRBV19,TRBJ2-2,TRBD1
CASSHRTGERAQYF,TGTGCCAGCAGCCACCGGACAGGGGAGAGGGCCCAGTACTTC,NA,TRBV13,TRBJ2-7,TRBD1
CASSPGLAVRVDKNIQYF,TGTGCCAGCAGTCCCGGACTAGCGGTAAGGGTGGACAAAAACATTCAGTACTTC,NA,TRBV27,TRBJ2-4,TRBD2
CASSQEGLAGTYEQYF,TGTGCCAGCAGCCAAGAAGGACTAGCGGGGACCTACGAGCAGTACTTC,NA,TRBV4-2,TRBJ2-7,TRBD2
CASSHARATNTGELFF,TGTGCCAGCAGTCACGCCAGGGCTACGAACACCGGGGAGCTGTTTTTT,NA,TRBV6-2/TRBV6-3,TRBJ2-2,NA
CASSQGGPSAAYEQYF,TGTGCCAGCAGCCAGGGGGGACCTTCCGCGGCCTACGAGCAGTACTTC,NA,TRBV11-3,TRBJ2-7,NA
CASSRTTGDSQETQYF,TGTGCCAGCTCCCGGACCACGGGAGACTCCCAAGAGACCCAGTACTTC,NA,TRBV18,TRBJ2-5,NA
CASSLMGLAGKETQYF,TGTGCCAGCAGCCTAATGGGACTAGCGGGGAAAGAGACCCAGTACTTC,NA,TRBV11-2,TRBJ2-5,TRBD2
CATADTSGRDTQYF,TGTGCCACCGCCGACACTAGCGGTCGAGATACGCAGTATTTT,few,TRBV15,TRBJ2-3,TRBD2
CASSHVDREDQPQHF,TGCGCCAGCAGCCATGTAGACAGGGAGGATCAGCCCCAGCATTTT,NA,TRBV4-1,TRBJ1-5,TRBD1
CASSVQGSTGELFF,TGTGCCAGCAGTGTTCAGGGGAGTACCGGGGAGCTGTTTTTT,NA,TRBV2,TRBJ2-2,NA
CATSDLGRRAGELFF,TGTGCCACCAGTGATTTAGGCAGGCGGGCCGGGGAGCTGTTTTTT,NA,TRBV24-1,TRBJ2-2,NA
CASSHRTGFVNQPQHF,TGTGCCAGCAGCCACCGGACAGGGTTTGTCAATCAGCCCCAGCATTTT,NA,TRBV28,TRBJ1-5,TRBD1
CASQGGVTGELFF,TGTGCCAGTCAGGGTGGGGTGACCGGGGAGCTGTTTTTT,NA,TRBV27,TRBJ2-2,NA
CASTTLAGGRETQYF,TGTGCCAGCACCACACTAGCGGGGGGGCGGGAGACCCAGTACTTC,NA,TRBV2,TRBJ2-5,TRBD2
CASNSKSGELFF,TGCGCCAGCAACTCTAAGTCCGGGGAGCTGTTTTTT,NA,TRBV5-1,TRBJ2-2,NA
CASSLFGTANQPQHF,TGTGCCAGCAGCTTATTTGGGACTGCCAATCAGCCCCAGCATTTT,few,TRBV7-2,TRBJ1-5,NA
CASTGQQNSPLHF,TGTGCCAGCACGGGACAGCAAAATTCACCCCTCCACTTT,NA,TRBV2,TRBJ1-6,TRBD1
CASSFLLFGNTEAFF,TGCGCCAGCAGCTTCCTACTCTTCGGTAACACTGAAGCTTTCTTT,NA,TRBV7-9,TRBJ1-1,NA
CSVETNQETQYF,TGCAGCGTTGAAACTAATCAAGAGACCCAGTACTTC,NA,TRBV29-1,TRBJ2-5,NA
CASSLRQGSQPQHF,TGTGCCAGCAGTCTCCGACAGGGGAGCCAGCCCCAGCATTTT,NA,TRBV28,TRBJ1-5,TRBD1
CASSFLSPGQEYQETQYF,TGTGCCAGCAGTTTCCTCTCTCCGGGACAGGAGTACCAAGAGACCCAGTACTTC,NA,TRBV28,TRBJ2-5,TRBD1
CSVGGAGNTIYF,TGCAGCGTCGGGGGGGCTGGAAACACCATATATTTT,NA,TRBV29-1,TRBJ1-3,NA
CSVPRDKGSPYGYTF,TGCAGCGTCCCCCGGGACAAGGGGAGCCCCTATGGCTACACCTTC,NA,TRBV29-1,TRBJ1-2,NA
CASSLRDTAYEQYF,TGTGCCAGCAGTCTCCGGGACACAGCCTACGAGCAGTACTTC,once,TRBV27,TRBJ2-7,NA
CASKSGLASYEQYF,TGCGCCAGCAAGTCTGGGCTAGCTTCCTACGAGCAGTACTTC,NA,TRBV5-1,TRBJ2-7,NA
CASSPGQGEGEKLFF,TGTGCCAGCAGCCCGGGACAGGGGGAAGGTGAAAAACTGTTTTTT,NA,TRBV7-9,TRBJ1-4,TRBD1
CATSDFGGSTGELFF,TGTGCCACCAGTGATTTTGGCGGGAGCACCGGGGAGCTGTTTTTT,NA,TRBV24-1,TRBJ2-2,TRBD2
CASSLALATDTQYF,TGCGCCAGCAGCTTGGCCCTAGCAACAGATACGCAGTATTTT,NA,TRBV5-1,TRBJ2-3,NA
CASSRGANEKLFF,TGTGCCAGCAGCCGGGGTGCGAATGAAAAACTGTTTTTT,few,TRBV7-9,TRBJ1-4,NA
CASSNLTGMNTEAFF,TGCGCCAGCAGCAACTTGACAGGGATGAACACTGAAGCTTTCTTT,NA,TRBV5-1,TRBJ1-1,TRBD1
CASKDNFSYNSPLHF,TGTGCCAGCAAGGACAACTTCTCCTATAATTCACCCCTCCACTTT,NA,TRBV6-6,TRBJ1-6,NA
CSVGESANEKLFF,TGCAGCGTAGGGGAAAGCGCTAATGAAAAACTGTTTTTT,NA,TRBV29-1,TRBJ1-4,NA
CASSSTGLAHNEQFF,TGTGCCAGCAGCTCGACCGGACTAGCGCACAATGAGCAGTTCTTC,NA,TRBV11-3,TRBJ2-1,TRBD2
CASSEALGRPYEQYF,TGTGCCAGCAGTGAAGCGCTCGGGAGGCCCTACGAGCAGTACTTC,NA,TRBV6-1,TRBJ2-7,TRBD2
CASSSGGNNSPLHF,TGTGCCAGCAGCTCGGGAGGAAATAATTCACCCCTCCACTTT,NA,TRBV5-8,TRBJ1-6,NA
CASSIGGLYGYTF,TGTGCCAGCAGTATAGGGGGGCTGTATGGCTACACCTTC,NA,TRBV12-3/TRBV12-4,TRBJ1-2,NA
CASSVEGGQIEQYF,TGTGCCAGCAGCGTAGAAGGGGGCCAGATCGAGCAGTACTTC,NA,TRBV9,TRBJ2-7,TRBD1
CASSSYRDRGAFF,TGTGCCAGCAGCTCCTACCGGGACAGGGGGGCTTTCTTT,NA,TRBV7-9,TRBJ1-1,TRBD1
CASSRVGLLSSYNSPLHF,TGTGCCAGCAGCCGAGTAGGACTCCTGAGCTCCTATAATTCACCCCTCCACTTT,NA,TRBV11-2,TRBJ1-6,NA
CAISGGTSGSTGELFF,TGTGCCATCAGCGGAGGGACTAGCGGGAGTACCGGGGAGCTGTTTTTT,once,TRBV10-3,TRBJ2-2,TRBD2
CASSPLGGPNTEAFF,TGTGCCAGCTCACCTCTCGGGGGTCCTAACACTGAAGCTTTCTTT,NA,TRBV28,TRBJ1-1,NA
CATSRYSGLAGSGAQYF,TGTGCCACCAGCAGATACTCGGGACTAGCGGGGTCCGGGGCCCAGTACTTC,once,TRBV15,TRBJ2-5,TRBD2
CASRADRRSYNSPLHF,TGTGCCAGCAGAGCCGACAGGAGATCCTATAATTCACCCCTCCACTTT,NA,TRBV7-2,TRBJ1-6,NA
CASKISTSGSPGELFF,TGCGCCAGCAAGATTTCCACTAGCGGGAGCCCGGGGGAGCTGTTTTTT,NA,TRBV5-1,TRBJ2-2,TRBD2
CSSLQGNRGETQYF,TGCAGCTCTTTACAGGGAAATCGAGGAGAGACCCAGTACTTC,NA,TRBV29-1,TRBJ2-5,NA
CASSGYGEISGNTIYF,TGTGCCAGCAGCGGGTACGGGGAAATCTCTGGAAACACCATATATTTT,NA,TRBV11-3,TRBJ1-3,NA